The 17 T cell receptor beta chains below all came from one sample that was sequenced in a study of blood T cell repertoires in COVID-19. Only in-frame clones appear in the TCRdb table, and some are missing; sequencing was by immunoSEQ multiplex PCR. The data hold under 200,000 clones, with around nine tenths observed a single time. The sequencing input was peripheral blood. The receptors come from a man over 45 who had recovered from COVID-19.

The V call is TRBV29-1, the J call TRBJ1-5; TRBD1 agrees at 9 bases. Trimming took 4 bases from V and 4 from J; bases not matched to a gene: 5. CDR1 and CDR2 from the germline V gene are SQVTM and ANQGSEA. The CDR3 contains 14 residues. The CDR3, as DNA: TGCAGCGTTGCCCGGGACAGGGAGAATCAGCCCCAGCATTTT. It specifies CSVARDRENQPQHF.

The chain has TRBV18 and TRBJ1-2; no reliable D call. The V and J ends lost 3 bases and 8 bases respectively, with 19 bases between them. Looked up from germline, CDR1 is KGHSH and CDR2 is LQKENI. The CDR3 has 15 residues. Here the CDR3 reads CASSPNLETAPGYTF. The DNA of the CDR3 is TGTGCCAGCTCACCCAACTTGGAGACCGCCCCCGGCTACACCTTC.

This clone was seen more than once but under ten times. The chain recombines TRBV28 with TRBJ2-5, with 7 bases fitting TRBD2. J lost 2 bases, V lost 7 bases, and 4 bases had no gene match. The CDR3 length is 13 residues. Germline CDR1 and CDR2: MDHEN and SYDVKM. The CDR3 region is CASTGGRQETQYF. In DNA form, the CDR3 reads TGTGCCAGCACGGGGGGTAGGCAAGAGACCCAGTACTTC.

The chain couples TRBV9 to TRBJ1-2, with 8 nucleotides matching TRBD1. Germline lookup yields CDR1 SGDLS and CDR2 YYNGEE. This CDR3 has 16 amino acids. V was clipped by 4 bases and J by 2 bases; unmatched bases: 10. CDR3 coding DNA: TGTGCCAGCAGCCCAACCCCGGGACAGGCAAACTATGGCTACACCTTC. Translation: CASSPTPGQANYGYTF.

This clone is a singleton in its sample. The chain's CDR3 is CASSPGDSTDTQYF. The DNA of the CDR3 is TGTGCCAGCAGTCCTGGGGACTCCACAGATACGCAGTATTTT. This chain uses TRBV27 with TRBJ2-3; perhaps TRBD2 as D (6 bases). The V and J ends lost 5 bases and 2 bases respectively, with 11 bases between them. Germline loops: CDR1 MNHEY, CDR2 SMNVEV (reference sequence). This CDR3 has 14 residues.

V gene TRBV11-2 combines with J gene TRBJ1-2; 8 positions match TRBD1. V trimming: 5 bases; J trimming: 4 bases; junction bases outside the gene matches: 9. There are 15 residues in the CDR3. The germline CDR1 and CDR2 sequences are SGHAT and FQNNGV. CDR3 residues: CASSPRTGLFYGYTF. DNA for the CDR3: TGTGCCAGCAGCCCCCGGACAGGGTTGTTCTATGGCTACACCTTC.

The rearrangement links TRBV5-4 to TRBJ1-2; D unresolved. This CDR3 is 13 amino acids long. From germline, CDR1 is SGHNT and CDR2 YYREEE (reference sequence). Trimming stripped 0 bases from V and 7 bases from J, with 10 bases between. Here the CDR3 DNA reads TGTGCCAGCAGCTTGGCCGGGGTGGGTGGCTACACCTTC. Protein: CASSLAGVGGYTF.

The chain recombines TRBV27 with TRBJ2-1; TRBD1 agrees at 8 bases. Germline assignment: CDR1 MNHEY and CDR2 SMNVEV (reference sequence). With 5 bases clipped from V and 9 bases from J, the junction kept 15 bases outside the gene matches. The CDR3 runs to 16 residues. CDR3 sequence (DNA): TGTGCCAGCAGTCTGAAACCAGGGGGCGCTCATAGTGAGCAGTTCTTC. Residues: CASSLKPGGAHSEQFF.

The CDR3 DNA reads as TGTGCCAGCAGTTTCGAACTAGTTTCCGAGCAGTACTTC. Encoded protein: CASSFELVSEQYF. The V call is TRBV12-3 or TRBV12-4, the J call TRBJ2-7; tentatively, D is TRBD2 (5 bases). The CDR3 spans 13 residues. V was clipped by 3 bases and J by 6 bases, with 12 bases between them.

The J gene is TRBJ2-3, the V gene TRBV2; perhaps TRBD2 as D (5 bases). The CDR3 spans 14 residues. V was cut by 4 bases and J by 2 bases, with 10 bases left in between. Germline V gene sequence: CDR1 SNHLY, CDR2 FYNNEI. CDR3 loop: CASSALGFTDTQYF. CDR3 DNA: TGTGCCAGCAGTGCACTAGGGTTCACAGATACGCAGTATTTT.

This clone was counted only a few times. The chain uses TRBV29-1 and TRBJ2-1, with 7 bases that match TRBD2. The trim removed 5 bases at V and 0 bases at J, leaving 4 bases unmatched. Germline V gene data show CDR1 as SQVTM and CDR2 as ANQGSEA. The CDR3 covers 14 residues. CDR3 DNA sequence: TGCAGCGTTAAAGGCGGGAGCTCCTACAATGAGCAGTTCTTC. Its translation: CSVKGGSSYNEQFF.

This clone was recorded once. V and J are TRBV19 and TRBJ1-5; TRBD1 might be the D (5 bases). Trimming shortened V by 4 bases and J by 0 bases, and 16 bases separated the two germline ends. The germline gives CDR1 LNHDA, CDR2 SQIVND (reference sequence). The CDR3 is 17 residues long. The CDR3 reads CASSTLTAFDSNQPQHF. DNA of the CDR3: TGTGCCAGTAGTACCCTGACAGCGTTTGATAGCAATCAGCCCCAGCATTTT.

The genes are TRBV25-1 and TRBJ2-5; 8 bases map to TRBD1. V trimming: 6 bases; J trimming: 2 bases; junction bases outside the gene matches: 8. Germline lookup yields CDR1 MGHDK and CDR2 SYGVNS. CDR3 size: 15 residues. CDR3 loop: CASRTPGTGQETQYF. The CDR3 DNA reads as TGTGCCAGCAGAACCCCGGGGACAGGTCAAGAGACCCAGTACTTC.

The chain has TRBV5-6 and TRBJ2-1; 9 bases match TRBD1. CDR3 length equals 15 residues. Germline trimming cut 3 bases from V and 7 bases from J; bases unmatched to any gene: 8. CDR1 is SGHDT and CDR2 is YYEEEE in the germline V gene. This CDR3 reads CASSSSGTGFNEQFF. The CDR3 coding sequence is TGTGCCAGCAGCTCCTCCGGGACAGGGTTTAATGAGCAGTTCTTC.

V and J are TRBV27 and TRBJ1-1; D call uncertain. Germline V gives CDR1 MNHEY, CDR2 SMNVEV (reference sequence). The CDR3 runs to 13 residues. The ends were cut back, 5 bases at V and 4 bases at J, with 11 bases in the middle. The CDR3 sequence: CASSPPFRTEAFF. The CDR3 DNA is TGTGCCAGCAGTCCCCCTTTTCGCACTGAAGCTTTCTTT.

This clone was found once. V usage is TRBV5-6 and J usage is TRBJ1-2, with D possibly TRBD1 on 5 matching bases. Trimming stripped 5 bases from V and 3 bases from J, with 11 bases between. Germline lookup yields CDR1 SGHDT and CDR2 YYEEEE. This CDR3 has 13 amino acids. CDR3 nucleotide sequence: TGTGCCAGCAGGCGGGGGTACGACTATGGCTACACCTTC. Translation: CASRRGYDYGYTF.

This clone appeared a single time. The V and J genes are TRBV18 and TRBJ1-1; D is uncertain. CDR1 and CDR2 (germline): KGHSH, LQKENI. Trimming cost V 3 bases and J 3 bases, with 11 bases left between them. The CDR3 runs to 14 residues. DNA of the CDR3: TGTGCCAGCTCACCCCTCCCGGGAGACACTGAAGCTTTCTTT. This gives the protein CASSPLPGDTEAFF. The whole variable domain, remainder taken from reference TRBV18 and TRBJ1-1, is NAGVMQNPRHLVRRRGQEARLRCSPMKGHSHVYWYRQLPEEGLKFMVYLQKENIIDESGMPKERFSAEFPKEGPSILRIQQVVRGDSAAYFCASSPLPGDTEAFFGQGTRLTVV.